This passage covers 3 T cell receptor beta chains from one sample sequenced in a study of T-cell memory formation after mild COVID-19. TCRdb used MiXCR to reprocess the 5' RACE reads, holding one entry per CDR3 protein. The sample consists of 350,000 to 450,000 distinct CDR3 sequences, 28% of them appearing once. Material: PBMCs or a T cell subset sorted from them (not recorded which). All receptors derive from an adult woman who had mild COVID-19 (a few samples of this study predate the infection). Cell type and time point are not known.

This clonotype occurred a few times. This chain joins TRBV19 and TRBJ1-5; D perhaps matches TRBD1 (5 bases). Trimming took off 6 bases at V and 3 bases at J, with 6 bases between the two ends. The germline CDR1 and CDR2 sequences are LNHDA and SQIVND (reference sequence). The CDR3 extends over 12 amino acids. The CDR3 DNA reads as TGTGCCAGTAGCAGGGCCAATCAGCCCCAGCATTTT. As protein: CASSRANQPQHF.

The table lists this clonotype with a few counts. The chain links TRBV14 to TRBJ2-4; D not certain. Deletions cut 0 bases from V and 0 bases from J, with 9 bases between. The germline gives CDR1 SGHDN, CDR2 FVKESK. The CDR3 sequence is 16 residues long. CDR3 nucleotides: TGTGCCAGCAGCCAAGATCGGGCCCTAGCCAAAAACATTCAGTACTTC. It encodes CASSQDRALAKNIQYF.

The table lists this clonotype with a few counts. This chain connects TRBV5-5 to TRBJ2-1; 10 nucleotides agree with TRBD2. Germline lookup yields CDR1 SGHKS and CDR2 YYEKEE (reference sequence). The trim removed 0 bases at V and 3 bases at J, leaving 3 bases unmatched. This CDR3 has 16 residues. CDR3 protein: CASSLGGTSVYNEQFF. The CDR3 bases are TGTGCCAGCAGCTTGGGCGGGACTAGCGTCTACAATGAGCAGTTCTTC.